This passage covers 18 T cell receptor beta chains from one sample sequenced in a study of identical twins. In TCRdb, the 5' RACE reads were re-called with MiXCR into one record per CDR3 protein. The sample shows some 20,000 distinct CDR3 sequences, roughly 71% of them seen only once. The specimen sequenced was memory (CD45RO+) T cells sorted from blood. Receptors were obtained from a woman younger than 30 in good health. This table probably holds off-target reads from a library built for another chain.

The J gene is TRBJ2-7, the V gene TRBV6-5, with D tentatively TRBD1 or TRBD2 (6 bases each). The CDR3 has 15 residues. Germline loops: CDR1 MNHEY, CDR2 SVGAGI. V lost 0 bases to trimming and J lost 4 bases, with 13 bases between them. This CDR3 reads CASSYSTGGGYEQYF. The CDR3 DNA reads TGTGCCAGCAGTTACTCCACAGGAGGGGGTTACGAGCAGTACTTC.

The chain combines TRBV20-1 with TRBJ2-3; 7 nucleotides line up with TRBD2. The junction had 10 bases not matched to a gene; V was cut back by 5 bases and J by 2 bases. CDR1 and CDR2 (germline): DFQATT, SNEGSKA (reference sequence). The CDR3 runs to 15 residues. Written as DNA, the CDR3 is TGCAGTGCTCTGACCCGGGACTACTACACAGATACGCAGTATTTT. Protein product: CSALTRDYYTDTQYF.

This chain connects TRBV20-1 to TRBJ2-1; D is uncertain. V was shortened by 0 bases and J by 14 bases, with 14 bases between the two germline ends. This CDR3 contains 12 residues. The V gene's germline CDR1 is DFQATT and CDR2 SNEGSKA (reference sequence). For the CDR3, the DNA is TGCAGTGCTAGAGATCCTCCTCTCCGGGAGTTCTTC. Its protein is CSARDPPLREFF.

The chain combines TRBV2 with TRBJ2-1, with D possibly TRBD1 on 6 matching bases. Trimming cost V 6 bases and J 8 bases, with 11 bases left between them. This CDR3 is 12 amino acids long. Germline CDR1 SNHLY, CDR2 FYNNEI. The CDR3 sequence: CASRAQGHEQFF. CDR3 nucleotides: TGTGCCAGCAGAGCACAGGGACATGAGCAGTTCTTC. The variable domain in full, completed from reference TRBV2 and TRBJ2-1, reads EPEVTQTPSHQVTQMGQEVILRCVPISNHLYFYWYRQILGQKVEFLVSFYNNEISEKSEIFDDQFSVERPDGSNFTLKIRSTKLEDSAMYFCASRAQGHEQFFGPGTRLTVL.

V is TRBV18 and J is TRBJ2-7, with TRBD1 as a possible D gene (5 bases). CDR3 length: 13 amino acids. Germline V gives CDR1 KGHSH, CDR2 LQKENI. The V gene lost 4 bases and the J gene lost 1 base, with 8 bases spanning the gap. The DNA for the CDR3 is TGTGCCAGCTCACTCAGACAGTCCTACGAGCAGTACTTC. Translated, it gives CASSLRQSYEQYF.

In nucleotides, the CDR3 is TGTGCCAGCAGCCTTTCAGGGACAGGGATGGATGAGCAGTTCTTC. Protein sequence: CASSLSGTGMDEQFF. The chain has TRBV7-7 and TRBJ2-1; 9 bases agree with TRBD1. The germline gives CDR1 SSHAT, CDR2 FNYEAQ (reference sequence). J was trimmed by 8 bases and V by 5 bases; bases with no gene match: 10. The CDR3 runs to 15 residues.

The V call is TRBV6-1, the J call TRBJ2-5, with TRBD2 identical over 8 bases. Germline CDR1 is MNHNS and CDR2 is SASEGT. The trim removed 4 bases at V and 9 bases at J, leaving 16 bases unmatched. The CDR3 sequence is 16 residues long. Written as DNA, the CDR3 is TGTGCCAGCAGTGGAGCGGGAGTCGGGGGTGGTAGTGCCCAGTACTTC. Its translation is CASSGAGVGGGSAQYF.

This clonotype was detected a few times. The chain uses TRBV5-1 and TRBJ2-7; perhaps TRBD2 as D (6 bases). Trimming took 7 bases from V and 1 from J, leaving 12 bases between them. The V gene's germline CDR1 is SGHRS and CDR2 YFSETQ. The CDR3 has 13 residues. The CDR3 DNA sequence: TGCGCCAGCGCGGTAGCGGTTTCCTACGAGCAGTACTTC. Its translation: CASAVAVSYEQYF.

This clonotype was found a few times. V and J are TRBV20-1 and TRBJ2-3; D gene uncertain. V shed 3 bases and J shed 7 bases, with 17 bases lying between them. Germline CDR1 DFQATT, CDR2 SNEGSKA (reference sequence). This CDR3 region has 14 residues. The CDR3 loop is CSARPQVVGNTQYF. CDR3 nucleotide sequence: TGCAGTGCTAGGCCTCAGGTGGTTGGGAATACGCAGTATTTT.

CDR3 sequence reads: CASSPIGVAKNIQYF. As DNA, the CDR3 is TGTGCCAGCAGTCCTATAGGGGTAGCCAAAAACATTCAGTACTTC. The rearrangement joins TRBV6-1 to TRBJ2-4; TRBD1 might be the D (5 bases). The CDR3 length is 15 residues. Trimming removed 5 bases from V and 0 bases from J, with 11 bases in between. The germline gives CDR1 MNHNS, CDR2 SASEGT.

The gene calls are TRBV6-2 or TRBV6-3 and TRBJ2-7; D is undetermined. CDR3 length: 11 residues. The V end lost 5 bases, the J end lost 0 bases, and 2 bases lay between the germline ends. The germline V gene encodes CDR1 MNHEY and CDR2 SVGEGT. The CDR3 reads CASSISYEQYF. Written as DNA, the CDR3 is TGTGCCAGCAGTATCTCCTACGAGCAGTACTTC.

V gene TRBV11-2 combines with J gene TRBJ2-3, with TRBD2 matching 12 bases. CDR1 and CDR2 (germline): SGHAT, FQNNGV. The V and J ends lost 6 bases and 8 bases, in that order; junction bases with no gene match: 6. This CDR3 is built from 14 residues. The chain's CDR3 is CASSRLAGDGTQYF. The CDR3 coding sequence is TGTGCCAGCAGTAGACTAGCGGGAGATGGTACGCAGTATTTT.

This sequence joins TRBV11-2 and TRBJ2-1; 8 bases line up with TRBD2. The germline CDR1 and CDR2 sequences are SGHAT and FQNNGV. The CDR3 sequence is 11 residues long. With V trimmed by 7 bases and J by 15 bases, 8 bases remained unmatched. The CDR3 coding sequence is TGTGCCAGCAAAGCCTCCAGCGGGGGGTTCTTC. Translating it yields CASKASSGGFF.

CDR3 DNA: TGTGCCAGCAGCCGGACTAGCGGGGCCACCGGGGAGCTGTTTTTT. Its translation: CASSRTSGATGELFF. This chain connects TRBV7-2 to TRBJ2-2, with 12 bases lining up with TRBD2. V lost 5 bases, J lost 4 bases, and 2 bases stayed unmatched. This CDR3 comprises 15 residues. CDR1 is SGHTA, CDR2 FQGNSA, per germline.

This clonotype was observed a few times. J is TRBJ2-7 and V is TRBV12-3 or TRBV12-4, with 7 bases that match TRBD1. The CDR3 spans 15 residues. The trim removed 5 bases at V and 1 base at J, leaving 8 bases unmatched. The CDR3 DNA reads TGTGCCAGCAGTCTCACAGGGGCTTATTCCTACGAGCAGTACTTC. Translation: CASSLTGAYSYEQYF.

V gene TRBV10-1 combines with J gene TRBJ1-1, with TRBD1 as a possible D gene (6 bases). V lost 9 bases and J lost 6, with 20 bases in between. Germline V gives CDR1 WNHNN, CDR2 SYGVQD (reference sequence). The CDR3 sequence is 14 residues long. CDR3: CASLGLRTAPEAFF. The CDR3 region has the DNA TGCGCCAGTCTGGGCCTCCGGACAGCCCCTGAAGCTTTCTTT.

J is TRBJ2-6 and V is TRBV7-9; D remains unclear. The V and J ends lost 0 bases and 4 bases respectively, with 4 bases between them. This CDR3 is 14 amino acids long. Looked up from germline, CDR1 is SEHNR and CDR2 is FQNEAQ (reference sequence). DNA for the CDR3: TGTGCCAGCAGCTTAGCGGGCGGGGCCAACGTCCTGACTTTC. Its translation: CASSLAGGANVLTF. Supplemented by reference TRBV7-9 and TRBJ2-6, the full variable domain reads DTGVSQNPRHKITKRGQNVTFRCDPISEHNRLYWYRQTLGQGPEFLTYFQNEAQLEKSRLLSDRFSAERPKGSFSTLEIQRTEQGDSAMYLCASSLAGGANVLTFGAGSRLTVL.

This chain joins TRBV7-2 and TRBJ2-4; D not resolved. Trimming removed 1 base from V and 5 bases from J, with 3 bases in between. The CDR3 is made up of 12 amino acids. Germline-derived CDR1 and CDR2 are SGHTA and FQGNSA. The CDR3 nucleotides read TGTGCCAGCAGCTTAGACCAAAACATTCAGTACTTC. Translation: CASSLDQNIQYF.